This is a list of T cell receptor beta chains from one sample in a study of blood T cell repertoires in COVID-19. This table comes from immunoSEQ multiplex PCR, and its TCRdb copy is limited to in-frame clones, with some not included. Of 470,000 or so clones listed, around 89% are singletons. Source material: peripheral blood. The receptors were gathered from a woman aged 30 to 39 with acute or convalescent COVID-19. The CDR3 runs from the conserved cysteine through the conserved F or W. A D gene is named only where the DNA matches it firmly. Clone size appears in some rows only: once, few, many, or a class for an expanded clone.

CDR3 DNA: TGTGCCAGCAAGCGGGGGGGCCTAGATACGCAGTATTTT
CDR3 protein: CASKRGGLDTQYF
J gene: TRBJ2-3
clone size: NA
D gene: TRBD2
V gene: TRBV28

CDR3 DNA: TGCGCCAGCAGCGAACAGGGGAAGAACACTGAAGCTTTCTTT
CDR3 protein: CASSEQGKNTEAFF
J gene: TRBJ1-1
clone size: NA
D gene: TRBD1
V gene: TRBV5-1

CDR3 DNA: TGTGCCAGCCATCAGGGTAAGAACACTGAAGCTTTCTTT
CDR3 protein: CASHQGKNTEAFF
J gene: TRBJ1-1
clone size: NA
D gene: NA
V gene: TRBV2

CDR3 DNA: TGTGCCAGTAGTACCTCCGGGACAGGGGGCAATGAGCAGTTCTTC
CDR3 protein: CASSTSGTGGNEQFF
J gene: TRBJ2-1
clone size: NA
D gene: TRBD1
V gene: TRBV19

CDR3 DNA: TGTGCCAGCAGACCTCGGAGGGACGGAGAGACCCAGTACTTC
CDR3 protein: CASRPRRDGETQYF
J gene: TRBJ2-5
clone size: once
D gene: NA
V gene: TRBV28

CDR3 DNA: TGTGCCAGCAGTGCGGGACAGGGGACGACGGGAAATGAAAAACTGTTTTTT
CDR3 protein: CASSAGQGTTGNEKLFF
J gene: TRBJ1-4
clone size: NA
D gene: TRBD1
V gene: TRBV2

CDR3 DNA: TGTGCCAGCAGGGCGGGGGGCACAAACAATGAGCAGTTCTTC
CDR3 protein: CASRAGGTNNEQFF
J gene: TRBJ2-1
clone size: NA
D gene: TRBD2
V gene: TRBV28

CDR3 DNA: TGTGCCAGCCACTATATTGGCTCGACCGGGGAGCTGTTTTTT
CDR3 protein: CASHYIGSTGELFF
J gene: TRBJ2-2
clone size: NA
D gene: NA
V gene: TRBV7-9

CDR3 DNA: TGTGCCAGTAGTTCGCGCGAGGGCAGGAATCAGCCCCAGCATTTT
CDR3 protein: CASSSREGRNQPQHF
J gene: TRBJ1-5
clone size: once
D gene: NA
V gene: TRBV19

CDR3 DNA: TGTGCCAGCAAGACAGGGATCCCCTATAATTCACCCCTCCACTTT
CDR3 protein: CASKTGIPYNSPLHF
J gene: TRBJ1-6
clone size: NA
D gene: TRBD1
V gene: TRBV6-5

CDR3 DNA: TGCGCCAGCAGCCAAGCCGGTCAGCCCCAGCATTTT
CDR3 protein: CASSQAGQPQHF
J gene: TRBJ1-5
clone size: NA
D gene: NA
V gene: TRBV4-1

CDR3 DNA: TGTGCCAGCAGCCAACTGCTCGGGACAGGGGGCAGAGAGACCCAGTACTTC
CDR3 protein: CASSQLLGTGGRETQYF
J gene: TRBJ2-5
clone size: NA
D gene: TRBD1
V gene: TRBV4-2

CDR3 DNA: TGTGCCAGCTCACCCCGCCCACCGGGACAGATTAATGAAAAACTGTTTTTT
CDR3 protein: CASSPRPPGQINEKLFF
J gene: TRBJ1-4
clone size: NA
D gene: TRBD1
V gene: TRBV18

CDR3 DNA: TGTGCCAGCAGCGTAGAGGCAGGGACTAGGTACGAGCAGTACTTC
CDR3 protein: CASSVEAGTRYEQYF
J gene: TRBJ2-7
clone size: NA
D gene: TRBD2
V gene: TRBV9

CDR3 DNA: TGTGCCAGCTCACCAGGACAGGGGGCGCGGACCGGGGAGCTGTTTTTT
CDR3 protein: CASSPGQGARTGELFF
J gene: TRBJ2-2
clone size: NA
D gene: TRBD1
V gene: TRBV18

CDR3 DNA: TGCGCCAGCAGCTTGCGGGAAATTACCTACGAGCAGTACTTC
CDR3 protein: CASSLREITYEQYF
J gene: TRBJ2-7
clone size: once
D gene: NA
V gene: TRBV5-1

CDR3 DNA: TGTGCCAGCAGTTCCGGGACAGGGCTTAATACCTACAATGAGCAGTTCTTC
CDR3 protein: CASSSGTGLNTYNEQFF
J gene: TRBJ2-1
clone size: NA
D gene: TRBD1
V gene: TRBV27

CDR3 DNA: TGCGCCAGCAGCCAAGTTGATTCAGGCGCAGCTGAAGCTTTCTTT
CDR3 protein: CASSQVDSGAAEAFF
J gene: TRBJ1-1
clone size: few
D gene: NA
V gene: TRBV4-1

CDR3 DNA: TGCGCCAGCAGCCAAGACGGGCTAGCGGGATCAACTAGCACAGATACGCAGTATTTT
CDR3 protein: CASSQDGLAGSTSTDTQYF
J gene: TRBJ2-3
clone size: NA
D gene: TRBD2
V gene: TRBV4-1

CDR3 DNA: TGTGCCAGTAGTATGGTTAGCGGGGGGGTAACCTCCACAGATACGCAGTATTTT
CDR3 protein: CASSMVSGGVTSTDTQYF
J gene: TRBJ2-3
clone size: NA
D gene: TRBD2
V gene: TRBV19

CDR3 DNA: TGTGCCTCCCGGACATCGTCCTGGACTGAAGCTTTCTTT
CDR3 protein: CASRTSSWTEAFF
J gene: TRBJ1-1
clone size: NA
D gene: NA
V gene: TRBV30

CDR3 DNA: TGTGCCAGCAGCCCCCTTCGTTCCGGGGAGCTGTTTTTT
CDR3 protein: CASSPLRSGELFF
J gene: TRBJ2-2
clone size: NA
D gene: NA
V gene: TRBV5-4

CDR3 DNA: TGTGCCAGCAGCCTAGCGGGGGGACAAGAGACCCAGTACTTC
CDR3 protein: CASSLAGGQETQYF
J gene: TRBJ2-5
clone size: NA
D gene: TRBD2
V gene: TRBV6-4

CDR3 DNA: TGTGCCAGCAGCAAGACCGGGACAGTAAACGATCAGCCCCAGCATTTT
CDR3 protein: CASSKTGTVNDQPQHF
J gene: TRBJ1-5
clone size: NA
D gene: TRBD1
V gene: TRBV2

CDR3 DNA: TGTGCCAGCAGCTTAGCGGTGAGCAATGAGCAGTTCTTC
CDR3 protein: CASSLAVSNEQFF
J gene: TRBJ2-1
clone size: NA
D gene: NA
V gene: TRBV7-2

CDR3 DNA: TGTGCCAGCAGAGACACAGCCGGGACAGGGGGGGAGACCCAGTACTTC
CDR3 protein: CASRDTAGTGGETQYF
J gene: TRBJ2-5
clone size: NA
D gene: TRBD1
V gene: TRBV5-4

CDR3 DNA: TGTGCCAGTAGTTTAGAGGAACAGCTTAATCAGCCCCAGCATTTT
CDR3 protein: CASSLEEQLNQPQHF
J gene: TRBJ1-5
clone size: few
D gene: NA
V gene: TRBV19

CDR3 DNA: TGTGCCAGTTCAGACAGGGTAGGCCCCTACGAGCAGTACTTC
CDR3 protein: CASSDRVGPYEQYF
J gene: TRBJ2-7
clone size: NA
D gene: TRBD1
V gene: TRBV19

CDR3 DNA: TGTGCCAGCCAACGACAGGGGAGTAATGGCTACACCTTC
CDR3 protein: CASQRQGSNGYTF
J gene: TRBJ1-2
clone size: few
D gene: TRBD1
V gene: TRBV7-2

CDR3 DNA: TGCGCCAGCAGCTTGCGACAGATGAGCTCCTACAATGAGCAGTTCTTC
CDR3 protein: CASSLRQMSSYNEQFF
J gene: TRBJ2-1
clone size: NA
D gene: NA
V gene: TRBV5-1

CDR3 DNA: TGCGCCAGCAGCTTGGTGGGACAGGGGGCTTTGGGGTCCTACAATGAGCAGTTCTTC
CDR3 protein: CASSLVGQGALGSYNEQFF
J gene: TRBJ2-1
clone size: NA
D gene: TRBD1
V gene: TRBV5-1

CDR3 DNA: TGTGCCAGCAGCCAAAGCTTCTATGGCTACACCTTC
CDR3 protein: CASSQSFYGYTF
J gene: TRBJ1-2
clone size: NA
D gene: NA
V gene: TRBV14

CDR3 DNA: TGTGCCAGCAGTTTAACTTTCACCTGGGACACGGGCTACACCTTC
CDR3 protein: CASSLTFTWDTGYTF
J gene: TRBJ1-2
clone size: NA
D gene: NA
V gene: TRBV28

CDR3 DNA: TGTGCCAGCAGCTTGGAATGGGCGGGGGGGACCACAGATACGCAGTATTTT
CDR3 protein: CASSLEWAGGTTDTQYF
J gene: TRBJ2-3
clone size: NA
D gene: TRBD2
V gene: TRBV5-6

CDR3 DNA: TGTGCCAGTAGTATACTGTTGGGGGCGGGTCAGCCCCAGCATTTT
CDR3 protein: CASSILLGAGQPQHF
J gene: TRBJ1-5
clone size: NA
D gene: NA
V gene: TRBV19

CDR3 DNA: TGTGCCAGTAGTAGGCCGCGAATAACCGGGACAGATCTTTCAACTAATGAAAAACTGTTTTTT
CDR3 protein: CASSRPRITGTDLSTNEKLFF
J gene: TRBJ1-4
clone size: NA
D gene: TRBD1
V gene: TRBV19

CDR3 DNA: TGTGCCAGCAGGGGTGGGGGACAGCTAACCGGGGAGCTGTTTTTT
CDR3 protein: CASRGGGQLTGELFF
J gene: TRBJ2-2
clone size: NA
D gene: TRBD1
V gene: TRBV13

CDR3 DNA: TGTGCCAGCAGCTCGCTAGCCCGGGAGCTTAATGAAAAACTGTTTTTT
CDR3 protein: CASSSLARELNEKLFF
J gene: TRBJ1-4
clone size: NA
D gene: NA
V gene: TRBV5-5

CDR3 DNA: TGCGCCAGCAACCGGGACAGGGCATATGGTCAAGAGACCCAGTACTTC
CDR3 protein: CASNRDRAYGQETQYF
J gene: TRBJ2-5
clone size: NA
D gene: TRBD1
V gene: TRBV5-1

CDR3 DNA: TGTGCCAGCAGCGCAATTAACACTGAAGCTTTCTTT
CDR3 protein: CASSAINTEAFF
J gene: TRBJ1-1
clone size: NA
D gene: NA
V gene: TRBV9

CDR3 DNA: TGTGCCAGCAGCGCACAGGGCGGTGCCGGGGAGCTGTTTTTT
CDR3 protein: CASSAQGGAGELFF
J gene: TRBJ2-2
clone size: NA
D gene: NA
V gene: TRBV9

CDR3 DNA: TGTGCCAGCAGCGCACAGGGTTATGGCTACACCTTC
CDR3 protein: CASSAQGYGYTF
J gene: TRBJ1-2
clone size: few
D gene: NA
V gene: TRBV11-2

CDR3 DNA: TGTGCCAGCAGCTTACAGAATGGGGAGGTGGCAGATACGCAGTATTTT
CDR3 protein: CASSLQNGEVADTQYF
J gene: TRBJ2-3
clone size: NA
D gene: NA
V gene: TRBV7-6

CDR3 DNA: TGCGCCAGCAGCCAAATCGTCAGGGCTTACGAGCAGTACTTC
CDR3 protein: CASSQIVRAYEQYF
J gene: TRBJ2-7
clone size: once
D gene: NA
V gene: TRBV4-1

CDR3 DNA: TGTGCCAGCAGCAGGGACAGGGCGCCCCGGGCGTCCCAGTACTTC
CDR3 protein: CASSRDRAPRASQYF
J gene: TRBJ2-5
clone size: NA
D gene: TRBD1
V gene: TRBV7-6

CDR3 DNA: TGTGCCACCGGGGCGGGGACCCAAGAGACCCAGTACTTC
CDR3 protein: CATGAGTQETQYF
J gene: TRBJ2-5
clone size: NA
D gene: NA
V gene: TRBV6-5